Listed here is a single T cell receptor (beta chain). What it binds is not known. This sample stems from a study of cytomegalovirus exposure and HLA in healthy donors. On the study more broadly: Early on, a data release was issued that held some 85 million unique TCRs from HLA-typed donors.

PCR primers comprised 60 Vbeta and 13 Jbeta primers. Produced via immunoSEQ multiplex PCR; TCRdb's table is partial and in-frame only. The sample comprises about 140,000 clones, about three quarters of which are singletons, and about 2% rests with the top ten. Trimming cost V 3 bases and J 0 bases; bases outside gene matches: 12. The germline CDR1 and CDR2 sequences are ENHRY and SYGVKD. There are 18 residues in the CDR3. Broader study findings: TRBV6-2, TRBV6-3 and some other V segments were excluded as indistinguishable. In vitro data verified a few CMV-associated chains as specific for CMV antigens. The number of N-insertions in an Asian-associated ancestry cluster was reportedly below the 666-donor mean in a later analysis.

The V and J genes are TRBV10-3 and TRBJ2-3; 7 bases are a match to TRBD2. Sequencing was carried out using PBMCs. The source is a man aged 40-49 years in good health and CMV-seronegative. In DNA, the CDR3 is TGTGCCATCAGTGAATCCAGGGCGGGGGTCACTAGCACAGATACGCAGTATTTT. Translating gives CAISESRAGVTSTDTQYF.